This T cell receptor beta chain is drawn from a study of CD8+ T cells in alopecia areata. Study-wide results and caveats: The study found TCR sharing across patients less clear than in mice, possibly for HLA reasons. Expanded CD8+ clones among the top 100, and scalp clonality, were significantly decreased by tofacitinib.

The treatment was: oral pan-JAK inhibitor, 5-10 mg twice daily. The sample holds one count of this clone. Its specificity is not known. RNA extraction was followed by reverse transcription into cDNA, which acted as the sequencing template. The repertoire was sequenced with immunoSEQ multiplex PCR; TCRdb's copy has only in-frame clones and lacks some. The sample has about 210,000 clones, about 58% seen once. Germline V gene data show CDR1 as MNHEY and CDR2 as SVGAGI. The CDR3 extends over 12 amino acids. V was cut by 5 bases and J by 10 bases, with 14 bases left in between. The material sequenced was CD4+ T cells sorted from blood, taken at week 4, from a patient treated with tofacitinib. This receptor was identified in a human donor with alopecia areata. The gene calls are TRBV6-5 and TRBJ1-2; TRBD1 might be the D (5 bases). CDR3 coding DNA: TGTGCCAGCAGTCGCCAGGGAGCGGTCTACACCTTC. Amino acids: CASSRQGAVYTF.